This T cell receptor (beta chain) was sequenced during a study of blood T cells in healthy people across ages. Each sample yielded at least 6 million isolated PBMCs. Trimming took 6 bases from V and 1 from J, leaving 18 bases between them. The germline V gene encodes CDR1 MNHNY and CDR2 SVGAGI (reference sequence). This CDR3 has 16 residues. Using a J-beta primer mix together with a sample-barcoded 5' primer, a second PCR was run for roughly 6 to 12 cycles. Each CDR3 protein gets one entry after TCRdb re-called the 5' RACE reads with MiXCR. The table shows about 1 million distinct CDR3 sequences, with around 43% occurring only once. This clonotype turned up a few times.

The receptor comes from a woman aged 55 to 70 in good health. The sequenced sample consisted of blood. This chain joins TRBV6-6 and TRBJ2-5, with D possibly called TRBD1 or TRBD2 (5 bases each). The CDR3 sequence is CASRPRGQGPQETQYF. The CDR3 region has the DNA TGTGCCAGCAGGCCGAGGGGCCAGGGACCCCAAGAGACCCAGTACTTC.